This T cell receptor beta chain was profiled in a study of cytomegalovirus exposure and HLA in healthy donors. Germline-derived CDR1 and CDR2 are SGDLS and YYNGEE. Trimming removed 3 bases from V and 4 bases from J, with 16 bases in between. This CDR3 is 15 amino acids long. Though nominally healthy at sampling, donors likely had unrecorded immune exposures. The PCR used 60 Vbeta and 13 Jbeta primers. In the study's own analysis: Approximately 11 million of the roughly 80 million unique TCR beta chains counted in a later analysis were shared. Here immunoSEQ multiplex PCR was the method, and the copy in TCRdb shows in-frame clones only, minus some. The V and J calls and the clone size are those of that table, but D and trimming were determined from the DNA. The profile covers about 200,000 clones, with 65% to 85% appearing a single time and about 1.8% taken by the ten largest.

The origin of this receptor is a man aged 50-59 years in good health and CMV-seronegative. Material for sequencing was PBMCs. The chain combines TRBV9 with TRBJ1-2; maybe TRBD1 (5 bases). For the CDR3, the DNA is TGTGCCAGCAGCGAATTCAGGGAGGGGCCCTATGGCTACACCTTC. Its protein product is CASSEFREGPYGYTF. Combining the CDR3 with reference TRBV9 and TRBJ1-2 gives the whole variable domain DSGVTQTPKHLITATGQRVTLRCSPRSGDLSVYWYQQSLDQGLQFLIQYYNGEERAKGNILERFSAQQFPDLHSELNLSSLELGDSALYFCASSEFREGPYGYTFGSGTRLTVV.